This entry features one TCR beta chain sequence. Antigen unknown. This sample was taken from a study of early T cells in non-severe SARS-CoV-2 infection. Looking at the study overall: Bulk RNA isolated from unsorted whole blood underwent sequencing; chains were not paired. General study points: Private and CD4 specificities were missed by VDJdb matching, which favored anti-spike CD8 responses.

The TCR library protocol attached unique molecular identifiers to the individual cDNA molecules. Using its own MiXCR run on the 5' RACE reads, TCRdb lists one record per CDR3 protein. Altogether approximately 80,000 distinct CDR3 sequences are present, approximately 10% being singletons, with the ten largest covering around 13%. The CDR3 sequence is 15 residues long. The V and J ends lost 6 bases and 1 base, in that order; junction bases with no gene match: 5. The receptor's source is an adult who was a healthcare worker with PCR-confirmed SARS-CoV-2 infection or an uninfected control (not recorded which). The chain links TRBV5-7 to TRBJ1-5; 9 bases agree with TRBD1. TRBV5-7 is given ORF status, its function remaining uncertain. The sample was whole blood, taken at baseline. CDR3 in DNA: TGTGCCAGCACCAAACAGGGGGCAAGCAATCAGCCCCAGCATTTT. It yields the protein CASTKQGASNQPQHF.